This T cell receptor (beta chain) stems from a study of OX40 agonist ivuxolimab in advanced cancers. Overall study context: It was permissible to have had prior anti-PD-1, anti-PD-L1 or anti-CTLA-4 therapy, and 40% had some.

CDR1 and CDR2 (germline): SQVTM, ANQGSEA. The CDR3 totals 14 residues. V gave up 4 bases and J gave up 6 bases, with 15 bases separating them. This table comes from immunoSEQ multiplex PCR, and its TCRdb copy is limited to in-frame clones, with some not included. In the table there are approximately 15,000 clones, approximately 86% of which are singletons. The receptor was isolated from an adult with an advanced solid tumor such as melanoma, head and neck, liver or kidney cancer. Sequenced material: CD4+ or CD8+ T cells sorted from blood, taken in a trial of the OX40 agonist ivuxolimab. The V and J genes are TRBV29-1 and TRBJ2-2, with D perhaps being TRBD1 or TRBD2 (5 bases each). The CDR3: CSVGLGRVSGELFF. In nucleotides, the CDR3 is TGCAGCGTTGGGTTGGGACGGGTGTCCGGGGAGCTGTTTTTT.